This T cell receptor (beta chain) is drawn from a study of post-analysis software for immune sequencing data. Across the whole study: Progressive-relapsing, secondary progressive and relapsing-remitting multiple sclerosis were among the disease courses included. Study-wide points: A handful of TRBV segments were significantly more frequent in patients than in controls. TRBV5-6, TRBV5-1 and TRBV20-1 were among these segments.

Carried by the TCR beta cDNA libraries were unique molecular identifiers. Once roughly 1 to 11 million T cells were used, hundreds of thousands of cDNA molecules resulted. MiXCR, applied by TCRdb to the PCR reads, yields one record per CDR3 protein. The table records 170,000 or so distinct CDR3 sequences, 25% to 35% of them present only once. This clonotype was found many times. Its specificity is not known. CDR1 is ENHRY and CDR2 is SYGVKD in the germline V gene. V shed 4 bases, J shed 7 bases, and the junction held 3 bases outside the gene matches. The CDR3 length is 13 residues. The J gene is TRBJ2-1, the V gene TRBV10-3, with TRBD2 matching over 8 bases. The receptor's source is a girl between 10 and 17 years old with multiple sclerosis. The sequencing sample was made of blood. CDR3 in amino acids: CAISGGLGNEQFF. The CDR3 nucleotides are TGTGCCATCAGTGGGGGACTAGGAAATGAGCAGTTCTTC.